A single sample gave rise to the 14 T cell receptor beta chains below, sequenced in a study of beta chain features in type 1 diabetes. cDNA synthesis used the whole RNA isolate, giving expressed TCRB sequences. Sequencing was performed with immunoSEQ multiplex PCR; in TCRdb, only in-frame clones are kept and a portion is missing. The data show around 350,000 clones, approximately 12% seen once. Sequencing was carried out using naive CD4+ T cells from blood. Receptors were obtained from a man younger than 35 in good health.

The CDR3 loop reads CASATGLHPNEKLFF. CDR3 sequence (DNA): TGTGCCAGTGCAACGGGACTCCACCCTAATGAAAAACTGTTTTTT. The chain combines TRBV19 with TRBJ1-4; D is possibly TRBD1 (5 bases). Looked up from germline, CDR1 is LNHDA and CDR2 is SQIVND (reference sequence). CDR3 length: 15 residues. Trimming took off 8 bases at V and 3 bases at J, with 16 bases between the two ends.

This chain connects TRBV9 to TRBJ2-7; TRBD1 is a possible D gene (6 bases). Germline CDR1 reads SGDLS; CDR2 reads YYNGEE. The CDR3 is made up of 12 amino acids. V dropped 9 bases and J dropped 5 bases, with 15 bases sitting between them. DNA of the CDR3: TGTGCCACCCCGGACAGATATGACGAGCAGTACTTC. Protein sequence: CATPDRYDEQYF.

Ten or more counts support this clone. V and J are TRBV15 and TRBJ2-5; TRBD2 might be the D (6 bases). The CDR3 has 14 amino acids. Germline loops: CDR1 LNHNV, CDR2 YYDKDF (reference sequence). Deletions cut 5 bases from V and 1 base from J, with 11 bases between. CDR3 protein: CATSGRTVQETQYF. The CDR3 nucleotides are TGTGCCACCAGCGGGAGGACGGTCCAAGAGACCCAGTACTTC.

The chain uses TRBV11-2 and TRBJ2-1; 7 bases are a match to TRBD2. V lost 5 bases, J lost 2 bases, and 6 bases stayed unmatched. The CDR3 loop spans 15 amino acids. Germline V gene sequence: CDR1 SGHAT, CDR2 FQNNGV. CDR3 bases: TGTGCCAGCAGCAGTGGACTAGTTCCCTACAATGAGCAGTTCTTC. Protein sequence: CASSSGLVPYNEQFF.

The rearrangement uses TRBV14 and TRBJ2-1; the match to TRBD1 covers 10 bases. The CDR3 has 16 residues. Trimming removed 1 base from V and 9 bases from J; junction bases left unmatched: 9. Germline loops: CDR1 SGHDN, CDR2 FVKESK. The CDR3 DNA reads TGTGCCAGCAGCCAAGCCGGGACAGGGGCTACTGGTGAGCAGTTCTTC. Translating gives CASSQAGTGATGEQFF.

This clone was seen a handful of times. The chain uses TRBV7-3 and TRBJ2-3; 7 bases fit TRBD1. The germline V gene has CDR1 SGHTA and CDR2 FQGTGA. This CDR3 contains 16 residues. V lost 1 base and J lost 3; bases outside the gene matches: 7. The CDR3 sequence is CASSLIGGSGTDTQYF. CDR3 sequence (DNA): TGTGCCAGCAGCTTAATAGGGGGCAGTGGTACAGATACGCAGTATTTT.

This clone was seen a handful of times. The chain couples TRBV18 to TRBJ1-2; perhaps TRBD1 as D (6 bases). The V and J ends lost 4 bases and 6 bases respectively, with 15 bases between them. The CDR3 is made up of 14 amino acids. Germline assignment: CDR1 KGHSH and CDR2 LQKENI. CDR3 sequence (DNA): TGTGCCAGCTCACTTACCACTTCAGGGGATGGCTACACCTTC. Encoded protein: CASSLTTSGDGYTF. The full variable domain, completed using reference TRBV18 and TRBJ1-2, is NAGVMQNPRHLVRRRGQEARLRCSPMKGHSHVYWYRQLPEEGLKFMVYLQKENIIDESGMPKERFSAEFPKEGPSILRIQQVVRGDSAAYFCASSLTTSGDGYTFGSGTRLTVV.

The chain links TRBV14 to TRBJ2-1, with 10 bases identical to TRBD1. CDR1 is SGHDN, CDR2 FVKESK, per germline. With 4 bases clipped from V and 3 bases from J, the junction kept 3 bases outside the gene matches. The CDR3 extends over 15 amino acids. CDR3 nucleotides: TGTGCCAGCAGCCCCCGGGACAGGGGCTACAATGAGCAGTTCTTC. Translated: CASSPRDRGYNEQFF.

This clone was seen more than once but under ten times. As DNA, the CDR3 is TGTGCCAGCAGCTTAGGACAGGGGGGCCTTAATTCACCCCTCCACTTT. Translated: CASSLGQGGLNSPLHF. The chain is built from TRBV7-2 and TRBJ1-6, with 9 bases matching TRBD1. With 1 base clipped from V and 6 bases from J, the junction kept 4 bases outside the gene matches. Germline CDR1 is SGHTA and CDR2 is FQGNSA. This CDR3 has 16 amino acids.

The chain recombines TRBV7-6 with TRBJ1-5; TRBD1 is a possible D gene (6 bases). The V and J ends lost 0 bases and 3 bases respectively, with 12 bases between them. This CDR3 is built from 16 residues. CDR1 and CDR2 from the germline V gene are SGHVS and FNYEAQ. The DNA of the CDR3 is TGTGCCAGCAGCTTAGCAGGCGGGGGCATCAATCAGCCCCAGCATTTT. Residues: CASSLAGGGINQPQHF. Full variable domain (rest looked up from reference TRBV7-6 and TRBJ1-5): GAGVSQSPRYKVTKRGQDVALRCDPISGHVSLYWYRQALGQGPEFLTYFNYEAQQDKSGLPNDRFSAERPEGSISTLTIQRTEQRDSAMYRCASSLAGGGINQPQHFGDGTRLSIL.

The rearrangement links TRBV28 to TRBJ1-2; no reliable D call. Germline V gives CDR1 MDHEN, CDR2 SYDVKM. The CDR3 loop spans 12 amino acids. Trimming pared 7 bases from V and 5 bases from J, leaving 11 bases between. The chain's CDR3 is CASTQTHYGYTF. In nucleotides, the CDR3 is TGTGCCAGCACCCAGACACATTATGGCTACACCTTC.

This clone was seen a few times. V gene TRBV19 combines with J gene TRBJ1-2; 9 nucleotides agree with TRBD1. This CDR3 spans 13 amino acids. Trimming cost V 9 bases and J 3 bases; bases outside gene matches: 5. Germline assignment: CDR1 LNHDA and CDR2 SQIVND (reference sequence). The CDR3 protein is CASQDRGDYGYTF. The CDR3 bases are TGTGCCAGCCAGGACAGGGGCGACTATGGCTACACCTTC.

This clone was counted only a few times. The V gene is TRBV19, the J gene TRBJ2-3; tentatively, D is TRBD1 (6 bases). This CDR3 contains 14 residues. Trimming stripped 3 bases from V and 6 bases from J, with 13 bases between. Per the germline V gene, CDR1 is LNHDA and CDR2 is SQIVND (reference sequence). The CDR3 spells CASSMGASWDTQYF. The CDR3 DNA sequence: TGTGCCAGTAGTATGGGGGCTAGCTGGGATACGCAGTATTTT. Supplemented by reference TRBV19 and TRBJ2-3, the full variable domain reads DGGITQSPKYLFRKEGQNVTLSCEQNLNHDAMYWYRQDPGQGLRLIYYSQIVNDFQKGDIAEGYSVSREKKESFPLTVTSAQKNPTAFYLCASSMGASWDTQYFGPGTRLTVL.

This clone was counted only a few times. The J gene is TRBJ2-3, the V gene TRBV9; 7 bases match TRBD2. The CDR3 contains 17 residues. The V segment lost 0 bases and the J segment 4 bases; nucleotides outside the gene matches: 11. Germline assignment: CDR1 SGDLS and CDR2 YYNGEE. CDR3 nucleotide sequence: TGTGCCAGCAGCGTAGGGCCTAGCGGAACTTTGGCAGATACGCAGTATTTT. The encoded protein is CASSVGPSGTLADTQYF.